The T cell receptor beta chain described here comes from a study of OX40 agonist ivuxolimab in advanced cancers. About the study: Hepatocellular carcinoma, melanoma, renal cell or head and neck cancer occurred in dose-escalation patients.

Trimming took off 0 bases at V and 5 bases at J, with 10 bases between the two ends. This CDR3 region has 14 residues. Per germline, CDR1 KGHSH and CDR2 LQKENI. Only in-frame clones appear in the TCRdb table, and some are missing; sequencing was by immunoSEQ multiplex PCR. The data hold more than 75,000 clones, with about 89% observed a single time. This receptor was taken from an adult with an advanced solid tumor such as melanoma, head and neck, liver or kidney cancer. This specimen was CD4+ or CD8+ T cells sorted from blood, taken in a trial of the OX40 agonist ivuxolimab. The J gene is TRBJ1-1, the V gene TRBV18; D unclear. Here the CDR3 reads CASSPPQVWTEAFF. DNA of the CDR3: TGTGCCAGCTCACCACCTCAGGTGTGGACTGAAGCTTTCTTT.